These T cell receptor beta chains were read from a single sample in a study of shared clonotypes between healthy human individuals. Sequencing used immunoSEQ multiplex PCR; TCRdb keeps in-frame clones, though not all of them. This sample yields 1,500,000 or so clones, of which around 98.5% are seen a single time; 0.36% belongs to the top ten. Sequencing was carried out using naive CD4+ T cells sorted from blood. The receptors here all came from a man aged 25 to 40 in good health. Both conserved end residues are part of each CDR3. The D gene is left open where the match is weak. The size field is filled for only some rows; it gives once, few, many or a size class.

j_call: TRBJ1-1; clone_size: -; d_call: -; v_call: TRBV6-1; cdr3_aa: CASSPVTATEAFF; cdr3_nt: TGTGCCAGCAGTCCAGTCACGGCCACTGAAGCTTTCTTT
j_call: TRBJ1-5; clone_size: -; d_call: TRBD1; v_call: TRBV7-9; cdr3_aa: CASSPGTGHNQPQHF; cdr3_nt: TGTGCCAGCAGCCCCGGGACAGGGCACAATCAGCCCCAGCATTTT
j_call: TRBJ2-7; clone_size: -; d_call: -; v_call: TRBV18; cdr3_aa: CASSPSLALTYEQYF; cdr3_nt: TGTGCCAGCTCACCATCGCTAGCGTTGACCTACGAGCAGTACTTC
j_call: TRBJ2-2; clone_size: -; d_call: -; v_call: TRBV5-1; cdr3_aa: CASSSERVVPGELFF; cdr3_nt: TGCGCCAGCAGCTCCGAGCGGGTTGTTCCCGGGGAGCTGTTTTTT
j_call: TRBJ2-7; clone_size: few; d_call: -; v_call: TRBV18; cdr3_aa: CASRSSGRFTYEQYF; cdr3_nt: TGTGCCAGCCGATCATCAGGACGGTTTACCTACGAGCAGTACTTC
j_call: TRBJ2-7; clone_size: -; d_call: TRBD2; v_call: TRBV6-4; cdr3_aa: CATQLASHEQYF; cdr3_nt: TGTGCCACCCAACTAGCGAGTCACGAGCAGTACTTC
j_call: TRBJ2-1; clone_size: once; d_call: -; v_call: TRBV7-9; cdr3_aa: CASSWGTGGAYNEQFF; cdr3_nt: TGTGCCAGCAGCTGGGGAACAGGGGGGGCCTACAATGAGCAGTTCTTC
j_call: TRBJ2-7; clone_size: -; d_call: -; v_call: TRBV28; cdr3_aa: CASSFLGGGYEQYF; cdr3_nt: TGTGCCAGCAGTTTCCTCGGTGGAGGTTACGAGCAGTACTTC
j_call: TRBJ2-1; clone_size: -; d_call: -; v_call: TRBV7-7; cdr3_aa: CASSFLSRDSEQFF; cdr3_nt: TGTGCTAGCAGCTTTTTATCGAGGGACTCGGAGCAGTTCTTC
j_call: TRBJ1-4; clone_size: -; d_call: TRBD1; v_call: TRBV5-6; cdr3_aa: CASSPTLTRTGPNEKLFF; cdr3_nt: TGTGCCAGCAGCCCTACTTTAACCCGGACAGGCCCAAATGAAAAACTGTTTTTT
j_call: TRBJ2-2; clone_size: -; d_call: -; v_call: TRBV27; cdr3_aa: CASSLWALGGTGELFF; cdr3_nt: TGTGCCAGCAGTTTATGGGCCCTCGGAGGGACCGGGGAGCTGTTTTTT
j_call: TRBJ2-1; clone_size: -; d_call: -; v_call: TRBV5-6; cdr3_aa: CASSSFNEQFF; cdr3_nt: TGTGCCAGCAGCTCCTTCAATGAGCAGTTCTTC
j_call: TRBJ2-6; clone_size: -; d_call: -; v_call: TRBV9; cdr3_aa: CASSVEAGPISGANVLTF; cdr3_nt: TGTGCCAGCAGCGTAGAAGCGGGCCCAATCTCTGGGGCCAACGTCCTGACTTTC
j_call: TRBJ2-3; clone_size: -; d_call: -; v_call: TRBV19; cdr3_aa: CASSVGSTDTQYF; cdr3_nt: TGTGCCAGTAGTGTGGGATCAACGGATACGCAGTATTTT